This record covers a single T cell receptor (beta chain). The antigen remains unidentified. Using immunoSEQ multiplex PCR, the repertoire was profiled, and TCRdb retains in-frame clones only, with some absent. This sample carries roughly 99,000 clones, 92% of them seen once, and the ten largest clones take under 9.5%. Germline V gene sequence: CDR1 LNHNV, CDR2 YYDKDF (reference sequence). This CDR3 comprises 17 residues. The V gene lost 3 bases and the J gene lost 4 bases, with 16 bases spanning the gap. This sample is drawn from a study of T cell responses to AZD1222 COVID-19 vaccine. Study-level points and caveats: The donor cohort was predominantly white British with a female majority, and clonal diversity may have been underestimated. Of spike-specific TCRs, nearly half reportedly target regions left unmutated in variants. Regions 160-218 and 743-854 dominated among vaccine-associated CD4 TCRs spanning spike. Of the AZD1222 recipients, only 5 to 7 were seropositive at baseline.

This clonotype originated in an adult who received the AZD1222 COVID-19 vaccine. The V and J genes are TRBV15 and TRBJ2-6; perhaps TRBD1 as D (5 bases). The source was peripheral blood, collected 28 days after the second AZD1222 dose. The CDR3 loop reads CATSSGLSGLGANVLTF. CDR3 coding DNA: TGTGCCACCAGCAGTGGCTTGTCAGGGCTCGGGGCCAACGTCCTGACTTTC.